This T cell receptor (beta chain) stems from a study of blood T cell repertoires in COVID-19. Study-wide context: COVID-19 samples from acute and convalescent phases originated in the United States, Italy and Spain.

This clone showed up just a few times. The CDR3 covers 15 residues. V was clipped by 1 base and J by 3 bases; unmatched bases: 4. Germline assignment: CDR1 LGHNA and CDR2 YNFKEQ. The repertoire was sequenced with immunoSEQ multiplex PCR; TCRdb's copy has only in-frame clones and lacks some. The table has approximately 360,000 clones, roughly four fifths seen once. Enrolled through a virtual design, the participants were between about 18 and 89 years of age and came from about two dozen US areas. Assignments of participants to cohorts depended upon their own reported clinical history. The origin of this receptor is a woman aged 50 to 60 who had recovered from COVID-19. Sequences were obtained from PBMCs or T cells enriched from blood (not recorded which). The rearrangement joins TRBV4-2 to TRBJ1-2; TRBD1 matches at 8 bases. As DNA, the CDR3 is TGTGCCAGCAGCCAAGTCTCAGGGGGCGACTATGGCTACACCTTC. It encodes CASSQVSGGDYGYTF.